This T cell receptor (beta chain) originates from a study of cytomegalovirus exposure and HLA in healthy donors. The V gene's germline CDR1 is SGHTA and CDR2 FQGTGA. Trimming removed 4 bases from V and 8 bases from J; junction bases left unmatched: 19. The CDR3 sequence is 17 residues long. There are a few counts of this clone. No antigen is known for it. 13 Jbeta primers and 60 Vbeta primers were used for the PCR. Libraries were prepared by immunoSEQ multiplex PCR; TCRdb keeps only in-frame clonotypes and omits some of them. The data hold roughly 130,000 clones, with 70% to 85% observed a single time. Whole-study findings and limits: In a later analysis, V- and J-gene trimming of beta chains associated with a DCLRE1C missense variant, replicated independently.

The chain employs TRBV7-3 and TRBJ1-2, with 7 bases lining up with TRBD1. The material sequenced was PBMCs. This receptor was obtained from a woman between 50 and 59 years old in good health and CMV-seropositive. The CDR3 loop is CASSSTDATGTERGYTF. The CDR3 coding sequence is TGTGCCAGCAGCTCCACCGATGCCACCGGGACAGAAAGAGGCTACACCTTC.